This record looks at one TCR beta chain sequence and its context. No antigen is known for it. This entry belongs to a study of tumor-infiltrating lymphocytes in glioblastoma multiforme. Study results and caveats: No surface-marker sorting into functional T cell subtypes was done. Only one glioblastoma patient had TCR and mutation analysis.

Multiple V-beta primers and a C-beta primer amplified TCRB from RNA. TCRB-specific cDNA synthesis used 0.45 to 0.5 ug of total RNA. MiXCR, run by TCRdb on the multiplex PCR reads, gives a single entry per CDR3 protein. In the table there are approximately 20,000 distinct CDR3 sequences, approximately 70% of which are singletons. Per the germline V gene, CDR1 is SGHAT and CDR2 is FQDESV (reference sequence). The CDR3 has 13 residues. Unmatched junction bases numbered 4, after V lost 5 bases and J lost 5 bases. The TCR sequence derives from a male donor with glioblastoma. The sample consisted of peripheral blood. V usage is TRBV11-1 and J usage is TRBJ2-5; 8 bases match TRBD2. DNA of the CDR3: TGTGCCAGCAGCCGTAGCGGGACCGAGACCCAGTACTTC. Translating gives CASSRSGTETQYF.